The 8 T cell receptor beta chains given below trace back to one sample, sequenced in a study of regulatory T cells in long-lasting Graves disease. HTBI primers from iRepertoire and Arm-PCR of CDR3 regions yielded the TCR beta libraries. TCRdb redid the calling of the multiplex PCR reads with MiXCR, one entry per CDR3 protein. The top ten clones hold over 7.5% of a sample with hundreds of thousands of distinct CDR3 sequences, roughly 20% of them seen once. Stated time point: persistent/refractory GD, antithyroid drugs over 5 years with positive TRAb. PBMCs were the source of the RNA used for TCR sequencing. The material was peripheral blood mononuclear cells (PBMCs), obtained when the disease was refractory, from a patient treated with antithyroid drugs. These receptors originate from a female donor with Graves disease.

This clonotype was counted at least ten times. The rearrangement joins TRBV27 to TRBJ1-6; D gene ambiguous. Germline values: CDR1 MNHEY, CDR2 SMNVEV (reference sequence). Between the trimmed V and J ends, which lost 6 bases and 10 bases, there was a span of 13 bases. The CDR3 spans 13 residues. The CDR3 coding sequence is TGTGCCAGCAGACTCTTAGGGCCCTCACCCCTCCACTTT. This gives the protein CASRLLGPSPLHF.

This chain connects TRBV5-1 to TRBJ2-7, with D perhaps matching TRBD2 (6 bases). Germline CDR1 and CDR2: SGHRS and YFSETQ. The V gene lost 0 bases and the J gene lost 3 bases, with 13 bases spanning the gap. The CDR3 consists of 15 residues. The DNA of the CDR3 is TGCGCCAGCAGCTTGGCCGGGGGATTCGACTACGAGCAGTACTTC. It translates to CASSLAGGFDYEQYF. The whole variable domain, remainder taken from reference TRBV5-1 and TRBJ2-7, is KAGVTQTPRYLIKTRGQQVTLSCSPISGHRSVSWYQQTPGQGLQFLFEYFSETQRNKGNFPGRFSGRQFSNSRSEMNVSTLELGDSALYLCASSLAGGFDYEQYFGPGTRLTVT.

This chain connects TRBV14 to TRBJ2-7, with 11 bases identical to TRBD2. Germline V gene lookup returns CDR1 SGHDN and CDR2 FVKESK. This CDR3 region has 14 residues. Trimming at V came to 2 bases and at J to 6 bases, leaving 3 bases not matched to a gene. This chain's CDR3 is CASSQTSGSPEQYF. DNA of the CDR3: TGTGCCAGCAGCCAAACTAGCGGGAGCCCCGAGCAGTACTTC.

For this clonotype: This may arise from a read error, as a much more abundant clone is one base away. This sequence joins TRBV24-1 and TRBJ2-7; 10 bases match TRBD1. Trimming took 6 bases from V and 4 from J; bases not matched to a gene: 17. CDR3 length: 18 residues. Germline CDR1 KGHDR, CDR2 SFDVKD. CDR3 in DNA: TGTGCCACCAGTCAAACCGGGACAGGGGCAGTATCTCGGTACGAGCAGTACTTC. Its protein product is CATSQTGTGAVSRYEQYF.

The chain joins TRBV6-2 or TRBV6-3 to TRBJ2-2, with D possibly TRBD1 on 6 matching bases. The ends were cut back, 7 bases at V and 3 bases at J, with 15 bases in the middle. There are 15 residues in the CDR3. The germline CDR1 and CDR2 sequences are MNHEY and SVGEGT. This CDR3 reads CASIFNTGYTGELFF. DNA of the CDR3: TGTGCCAGCATTTTTAACACAGGGTACACCGGGGAGCTGTTTTTT.

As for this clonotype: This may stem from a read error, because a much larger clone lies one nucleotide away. The CDR3 bases are TGTGCCAGCAGTAGCGGGACGAGCACCGGGGAGCTGTTTTTT. Amino acids: CASSSGTSTGELFF. The chain uses TRBV2 and TRBJ2-2; 7 bases line up with TRBD2. J gave up 4 bases and V 5 bases, and 4 bases lay outside the gene matches. Per the germline V gene, CDR1 is SNHLY and CDR2 is FYNNEI. The CDR3 loop spans 14 amino acids.

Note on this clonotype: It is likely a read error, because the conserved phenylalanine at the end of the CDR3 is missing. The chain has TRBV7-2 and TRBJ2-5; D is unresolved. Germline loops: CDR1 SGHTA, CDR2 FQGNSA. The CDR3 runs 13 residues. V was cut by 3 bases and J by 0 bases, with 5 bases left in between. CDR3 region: CASSLGNQETQYY. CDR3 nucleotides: TGTGCCAGCAGCTTGGGAAACCAAGAGACCCAGTACTAC.

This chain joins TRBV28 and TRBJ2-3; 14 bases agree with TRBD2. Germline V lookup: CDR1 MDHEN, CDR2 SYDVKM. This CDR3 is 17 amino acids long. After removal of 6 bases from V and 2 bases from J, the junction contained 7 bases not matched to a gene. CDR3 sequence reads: CASSPGLAGEFTDTQYF. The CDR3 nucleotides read TGTGCCAGCAGCCCGGGACTAGCGGGAGAGTTCACAGATACGCAGTATTTT.